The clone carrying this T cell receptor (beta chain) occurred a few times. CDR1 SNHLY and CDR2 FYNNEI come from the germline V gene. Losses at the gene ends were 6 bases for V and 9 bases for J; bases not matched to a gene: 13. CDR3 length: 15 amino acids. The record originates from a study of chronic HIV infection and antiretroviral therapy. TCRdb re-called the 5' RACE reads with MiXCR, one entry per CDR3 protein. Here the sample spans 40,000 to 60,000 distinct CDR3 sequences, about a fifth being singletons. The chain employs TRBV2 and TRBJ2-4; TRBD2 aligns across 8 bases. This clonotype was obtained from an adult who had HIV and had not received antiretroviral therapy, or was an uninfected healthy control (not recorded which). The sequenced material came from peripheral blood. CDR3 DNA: TGTGCCAGCAGGCCAGGACTAGCCGCCAGATCCATTCAGTACTTC. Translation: CASRPGLAARSIQYF.